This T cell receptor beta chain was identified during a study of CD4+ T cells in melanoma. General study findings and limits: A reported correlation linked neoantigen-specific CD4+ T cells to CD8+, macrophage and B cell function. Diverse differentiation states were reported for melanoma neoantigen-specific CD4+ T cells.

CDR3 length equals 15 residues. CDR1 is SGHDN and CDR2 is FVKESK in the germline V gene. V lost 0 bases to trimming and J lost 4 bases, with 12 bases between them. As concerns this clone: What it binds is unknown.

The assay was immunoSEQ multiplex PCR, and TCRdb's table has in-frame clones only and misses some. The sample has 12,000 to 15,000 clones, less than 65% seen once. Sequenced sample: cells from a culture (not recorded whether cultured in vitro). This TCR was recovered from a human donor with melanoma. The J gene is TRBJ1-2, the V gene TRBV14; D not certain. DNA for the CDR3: TGTGCCAGCAGCCAAGATGGACGGTTGTCCTATGGCTACACCTTC. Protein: CASSQDGRLSYGYTF.